Following are 23 T cell receptor beta chains from one sample sequenced in a study of circulating and synovial CD4+ cells in juvenile arthritis. Sequencing used immunoSEQ multiplex PCR; TCRdb keeps in-frame clones, though not all of them. The sample consists of tens of thousands of clones, 85% to 95% of them appearing once. Specimen: CD4+ T cells from blood. The receptors derive from a human donor with juvenile idiopathic arthritis.

The rearrangement links TRBV5-4 to TRBJ2-2; TRBD2 matches 8 bases. The CDR3 sequence is 16 residues long. Germline V gene lookup returns CDR1 SGHNT and CDR2 YYREEE (reference sequence). The V gene end was trimmed by 4 bases and the J gene end by 1 base; junction bases not matched to a gene: 6. CDR3 in amino acids: CASSQKTSGNTGELFF. The CDR3 bases are TGTGCCAGCAGCCAAAAAACTAGCGGGAACACCGGGGAGCTGTTTTTT.

The rearrangement uses TRBV7-3 and TRBJ2-1; tentative D call: TRBD1 (6 bases). CDR1 is SGHTA and CDR2 is FQGTGA in the germline V gene. This CDR3 has 16 residues. V gave up 3 bases and J gave up 5 bases, with 17 bases separating them. The CDR3 nucleotides read TGTGCCAGCAGCTTGGGGGCCCAGGGATATAACAATGAGCAGTTCTTC. Its protein is CASSLGAQGYNNEQFF. The whole variable domain, filled in from reference TRBV7-3 and TRBJ2-1, reads GAGVSQTPSNKVTEKGKYVELRCDPISGHTALYWYRQSLGQGPEFLIYFQGTGAADDSGLPNDRFFAVRPEGSVSTLKIQRTERGDSAVYLCASSLGAQGYNNEQFFGPGTRLTVL.

V is TRBV6-4 and J is TRBJ2-7; D might be TRBD1 (6 bases). The CDR3 length is 13 residues. Trimming cost V 9 bases and J 0 bases, with 12 bases left between them. Germline values: CDR1 MRHNA, CDR2 SNTAGT. In DNA form, the CDR3 reads TGTGCCAGTGAGTCAGGGGCCTCCTACGAGCAGTACTTC. Its translation is CASESGASYEQYF.

The chain uses TRBV5-1 and TRBJ1-5; D perhaps matches TRBD1 (6 bases). The CDR3 sequence is 15 residues long. The germline V gene has CDR1 SGHRS and CDR2 YFSETQ. The V end lost 4 bases, the J end lost 2 bases, and 13 bases lay between the germline ends. CDR3 nucleotide sequence: TGCGCCAGCAGCCCGGGACATTCGGGCAATCAGCCCCAGCATTTT. It translates to CASSPGHSGNQPQHF.

V is TRBV19 and J is TRBJ2-7; 10 positions agree with TRBD1. V shed 6 bases, J shed 3 bases, and the junction held 5 bases outside the gene matches. There are 14 residues in the CDR3. Germline assignment: CDR1 LNHDA and CDR2 SQIVND (reference sequence). CDR3: CASSQTGGFYEQYF. The CDR3 coding sequence is TGTGCCAGTAGCCAGACAGGGGGCTTCTACGAGCAGTACTTC.

The chain uses TRBV5-4 and TRBJ2-1, with 15 positions matching TRBD2. The CDR3 totals 17 residues. The germline CDR1 and CDR2 sequences are SGHNT and YYREEE (reference sequence). The V segment lost 4 bases and the J segment 5 bases; nucleotides outside the gene matches: 7. The CDR3 is CASSEGTSGRLDNEQFF. The CDR3 nucleotides are TGTGCCAGCAGCGAGGGGACTAGCGGGAGGTTAGACAATGAGCAGTTCTTC.

This chain connects TRBV19 to TRBJ2-7; TRBD1 aligns across 9 bases. The CDR3 is made up of 18 amino acids. Losses at the gene ends were 1 base for V and 0 bases for J; bases not matched to a gene: 10. From germline, CDR1 is LNHDA and CDR2 SQIVND (reference sequence). CDR3 nucleotide sequence: TGTGCCAGTAGTATAGTAGGGCGCGGACAGGGGATCTCCTACGAGCAGTACTTC. This gives the protein CASSIVGRGQGISYEQYF.

The chain links TRBV5-1 to TRBJ2-2; 8 nucleotides agree with TRBD1. The CDR3 is 16 amino acids. The V segment lost 4 bases and the J segment 6 bases; nucleotides outside the gene matches: 11. CDR1 and CDR2 from the germline V gene are SGHRS and YFSETQ. The CDR3, as DNA: TGCGCCAGCAGCGTCCTCAGGGGGCGGTCCGCCGGGGAGCTGTTTTTT. Protein product: CASSVLRGRSAGELFF.

This clone appeared once. The CDR3 DNA reads TGTGCCGCAATTCGGGGGAACACCGGGGAGCTGTTTTTT. Protein: CAAIRGNTGELFF. V and J are TRBV28 and TRBJ2-2, with D tentatively TRBD2 (5 bases). The V end lost 11 bases, the J end lost 1 base, and 11 bases lay between the germline ends. Germline V lookup: CDR1 MDHEN, CDR2 SYDVKM. This CDR3 spans 13 amino acids.

The chain is built from TRBV7-2 and TRBJ2-1, with TRBD1 as a possible D gene (5 bases). The V end lost 1 base, the J end lost 8 bases, and 12 bases lay between the germline ends. The V gene's germline CDR1 is SGHTA and CDR2 FQGNSA. CDR3 length equals 14 residues. The CDR3 sequence: CASSLGGGRYEQFF. CDR3 coding DNA: TGTGCCAGCAGCTTAGGGGGCGGTAGATATGAGCAGTTCTTC.

The V and J genes are TRBV7-3 and TRBJ2-3; 9 nucleotides match TRBD2. The CDR3 extends over 16 amino acids. Losses at the gene ends were 2 bases for V and 3 bases for J; bases not matched to a gene: 6. The germline CDR1 and CDR2 sequences are SGHTA and FQGTGA. The CDR3 bases are TGTGCCAGCAGCTTAGGGCCTAGCGGGACAACAGATACGCAGTATTTT. Translating gives CASSLGPSGTTDTQYF.

In nucleotides, the CDR3 is TGCAGCGTTGCAGGGATCGGTCAGCCCCAGCATTTT. Its protein is CSVAGIGQPQHF. This sequence joins TRBV29-1 and TRBJ1-5; D possibly corresponds to TRBD1 (5 bases). Germline lookup yields CDR1 SQVTM and CDR2 ANQGSEA. V lost 4 bases, J lost 6 bases, and 10 bases lay in between. The CDR3 is made up of 12 amino acids.

The chain employs TRBV7-3 and TRBJ2-2; 11 nucleotides line up with TRBD2. The V gene end was trimmed by 3 bases and the J gene end by 4 bases; junction bases not matched to a gene: 7. The CDR3 has 17 residues. Germline V CDR1 and CDR2: SGHTA, FQGTGA. The CDR3 DNA sequence: TGTGCCAGCAGCTTTCCACTAGCGGGAGCCAGCACCGGGGAGCTGTTTTTT. It yields the protein CASSFPLAGASTGELFF.

The CDR3 protein is CARRGGRLTQETQYF. In DNA form, the CDR3 reads TGTGCCAGACGGGGGGGCAGGCTCACTCAAGAGACCCAGTACTTC. This chain connects TRBV21-1 to TRBJ2-5; the D call of TRBD2 is as the table states it, not checked on the DNA. TRBV21-1 is termed a pseudogene. There are 15 residues in the CDR3.

CDR3 sequence (DNA): TGTGCCAGTAGGGATAGCGGGAGAGGCACAGATACGCAGTATTTT. It codes for CASRDSGRGTDTQYF. The chain recombines TRBV19 with TRBJ2-3; 9 bases match TRBD2. V was pared by 6 bases and J by 1 base, with 5 bases of the junction left unmatched. The germline gives CDR1 LNHDA, CDR2 SQIVND (reference sequence). This CDR3 is built from 15 residues. The whole variable domain, filled in from reference TRBV19 and TRBJ2-3, reads DGGITQSPKYLFRKEGQNVTLSCEQNLNHDAMYWYRQDPGQGLRLIYYSQIVNDFQKGDIAEGYSVSREKKESFPLTVTSAQKNPTAFYLCASRDSGRGTDTQYFGPGTRLTVL.

This clone came up once. The genes are TRBV6-1 and TRBJ1-5; 9 nucleotides agree with TRBD1. Germline trimming cut 6 bases from V and 3 bases from J; bases unmatched to any gene: 6. Germline CDR1 reads MNHNS; CDR2 reads SASEGT. The CDR3 sequence is 15 residues long. The CDR3 here is CASRMGQGTNQPQHF. The CDR3 region has the DNA TGTGCCAGCAGGATGGGACAGGGAACCAATCAGCCCCAGCATTTT.

In DNA form, the CDR3 reads TGTGCCAGCAGCCGAGGGACAGGACGCAGCTCTGGAAACACCATATATTTT. This translates into CASSRGTGRSSGNTIYF. The J gene is TRBJ1-3, the V gene TRBV11-3; 8 bases match TRBD1. V gave up 5 bases and J gave up 0 bases; unmatched junction bases: 9. The germline CDR1 and CDR2 sequences are SGHNT and YENEEA. This CDR3 region has 17 residues.

This chain connects TRBV10-3 to TRBJ2-7; D may be TRBD2 (6 bases). V was pared by 4 bases and J by 1 base, with 11 bases between. The CDR3 has 14 amino acids. The germline V gene encodes CDR1 ENHRY and CDR2 SYGVKD. The DNA for the CDR3 is TGTGCCATCAGTGCCTTTAGCGGTTCCTACGAGCAGTACTTC. This translates into CAISAFSGSYEQYF.

This clone was detected once. V gene TRBV7-6 combines with J gene TRBJ2-7, with 10 bases that match TRBD2. The germline V gene encodes CDR1 SGHVS and CDR2 FNYEAQ. Losses at the gene ends were 5 bases for V and 4 bases for J; bases not matched to a gene: 14. This CDR3 spans 17 amino acids. CDR3 protein: CASSPLGGAGGPYEQYF. The CDR3 bases are TGTGCCAGCAGCCCCCTCGGAGGAGCGGGAGGGCCTTACGAGCAGTACTTC.

This chain uses TRBV19 with TRBJ2-3, with 10 bases fitting TRBD1. The CDR3 length is 15 residues. Germline V lookup: CDR1 LNHDA, CDR2 SQIVND (reference sequence). V was clipped by 7 bases and J by 1 base; unmatched bases: 5. CDR3 loop: CASTPGTGGTDTQYF. The CDR3 nucleotides are TGTGCCAGTACCCCAGGGACAGGGGGCACAGATACGCAGTATTTT. The full variable domain, completed using reference TRBV19 and TRBJ2-3, is DGGITQSPKYLFRKEGQNVTLSCEQNLNHDAMYWYRQDPGQGLRLIYYSQIVNDFQKGDIAEGYSVSREKKESFPLTVTSAQKNPTAFYLCASTPGTGGTDTQYFGPGTRLTVL.

This chain joins TRBV10-2 and TRBJ1-2; D unclear. The V end lost 5 bases, the J end lost 6 bases, and 10 bases lay between the germline ends. From germline, CDR1 is WSHSY and CDR2 SAAADI. The CDR3 has 12 amino acids. CDR3 in amino acids: CASSPGLNGYTF. CDR3 nucleotides: TGCGCCAGCAGTCCCGGACTTAATGGCTACACCTTC.

The chain is built from TRBV19 and TRBJ2-3; D possibly corresponds to TRBD1 (5 bases). V shed 6 bases and J shed 4 bases, with 8 bases lying between them. Germline-derived CDR1 and CDR2 are LNHDA and SQIVND (reference sequence). The CDR3 runs 12 residues. For the CDR3, the DNA is TGTGCCAGTAGACCAGGGTCAGATACGCAGTATTTT. Translating it yields CASRPGSDTQYF. Full variable domain (missing parts from reference TRBV19 and TRBJ2-3): DGGITQSPKYLFRKEGQNVTLSCEQNLNHDAMYWYRQDPGQGLRLIYYSQIVNDFQKGDIAEGYSVSREKKESFPLTVTSAQKNPTAFYLCASRPGSDTQYFGPGTRLTVL.

The V gene is TRBV7-8, the J gene TRBJ2-2; 10 bases fit TRBD2. Germline loops: CDR1 SGHVS, CDR2 FQNEAQ. J lost 2 bases, V lost 5 bases, and 5 bases had no gene match. The CDR3 has 16 residues. The CDR3 protein is CASSPSGRANTGELFF. Written as DNA, the CDR3 is TGTGCCAGCAGCCCCAGCGGGAGGGCCAACACCGGGGAGCTGTTTTTT.